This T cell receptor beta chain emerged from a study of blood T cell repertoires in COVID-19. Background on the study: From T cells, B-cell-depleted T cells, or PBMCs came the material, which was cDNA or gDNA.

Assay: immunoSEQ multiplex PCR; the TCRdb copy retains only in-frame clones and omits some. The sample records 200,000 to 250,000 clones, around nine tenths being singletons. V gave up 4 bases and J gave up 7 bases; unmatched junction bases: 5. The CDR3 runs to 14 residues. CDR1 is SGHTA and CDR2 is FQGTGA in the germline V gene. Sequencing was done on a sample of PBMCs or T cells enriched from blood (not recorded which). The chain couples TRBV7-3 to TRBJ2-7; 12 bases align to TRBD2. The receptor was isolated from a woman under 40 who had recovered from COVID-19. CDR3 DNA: TGTGCCAGCAGCTCGACTAGCGGGAGTGGGGAGCAGTACTTC. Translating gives CASSSTSGSGEQYF.